The next 28 T cell receptor beta chains were all read from a single sample in a study of post-analysis software for immune sequencing data. The antigens of these receptors remain unknown. Every TCR beta cDNA library bore unique molecular identifiers. TCRdb used MiXCR to reprocess the PCR reads, holding one entry per CDR3 protein. This sample carries more than 450,000 distinct CDR3 sequences, 30% to 40% of them seen once, and the ten largest clones take 6%. Study-level findings and limits: Patients used a few TRBV segments, including TRBV5-6, TRBV5-1 and TRBV20-1, more often than controls.

The sample comprised blood. All receptors derive from a girl aged 2-17 years with multiple sclerosis.

The chain uses TRBV10-3 and TRBJ1-2; D might be TRBD1 (6 bases). Per germline, CDR1 ENHRY and CDR2 SYGVKD. The germline V and J ends were trimmed by 10 bases and 6 bases, with 21 bases remaining between them. CDR3 length: 14 residues. This CDR3 reads CATLERGGVDGYTF. The CDR3 DNA is TGTGCCACCCTAGAGCGAGGGGGAGTCGATGGCTACACCTTC.

A few counts support this clonotype. The genes are TRBV29-1 and TRBJ2-6, with D perhaps given as TRBD1 or TRBD2 (6 bases each). Germline CDR1 SQVTM, CDR2 ANQGSEA. This CDR3 comprises 16 residues. Trimming shortened V by 3 bases and J by 3 bases, and 15 bases separated the two germline ends. DNA of the CDR3: TGCAGCGTTGAGGGAGGAGGGGGTGTTGGGGCCAACGTCCTGACTTTC. Protein product: CSVEGGGGVGANVLTF.

The V call is TRBV10-3, the J call TRBJ2-3; D perhaps matches TRBD2 (5 bases). The CDR3 contains 14 residues. The germline V gene has CDR1 ENHRY and CDR2 SYGVKD. Trimming stripped 4 bases from V and 4 bases from J, with 12 bases between. The CDR3 loop reads CAISGGVESDTQYF. The CDR3 coding sequence is TGTGCCATCAGTGGGGGAGTAGAGTCAGATACGCAGTATTTT.

This sequence joins TRBV5-1 and TRBJ2-4; 7 bases map to TRBD2. This CDR3 is built from 15 residues. With 4 bases clipped from V and 9 bases from J, the junction kept 13 bases outside the gene matches. Germline V gives CDR1 SGHRS, CDR2 YFSETQ. The CDR3 DNA is TGCGCCAGCAGCCAGGGCCTCTCATTAGCGGGCATTCAGTACTTC. This encodes CASSQGLSLAGIQYF.

The table lists this clonotype with a few counts. The chain links TRBV20-1 to TRBJ2-1, with TRBD1 as a possible D gene (5 bases). This CDR3 is 14 amino acids long. V dropped 5 bases and J dropped 8 bases, with 19 bases sitting between them. The germline CDR1 and CDR2 sequences are DFQATT and SNEGSKA (reference sequence). CDR3 amino acids: CSAEKGQGMDEQFF. The CDR3 coding sequence is TGCAGTGCTGAGAAGGGGCAGGGTATGGATGAGCAGTTCTTC.

The V call is TRBV15, the J call TRBJ2-5; weak D call: TRBD1 (6 bases). V lost 0 bases and J 1 base, leaving 12 bases between the germline ends. Germline V CDR1 and CDR2: LNHNV, YYDKDF (reference sequence). This CDR3 has 16 residues. CDR3 DNA: TGTGCCACCAGCAGAGATCATGGGGGCCCCCAAGAGACCCAGTACTTC. Amino acids: CATSRDHGGPQETQYF. Combining the CDR3 with reference TRBV15 and TRBJ2-5 gives the whole variable domain DAMVIQNPRYQVTQFGKPVTLSCSQTLNHNVMYWYQQKSSQAPKLLFHYYDKDFNNEADTPDNFQSRRPNTSFCFLDIRSPGLGDTAMYLCATSRDHGGPQETQYFGPGTRLLVL.

This clonotype was seen a handful of times. This rearrangement joins TRBV4-2 to TRBJ2-4, with D possibly matching TRBD2 (7 bases). The germline V gene encodes CDR1 LGHNA and CDR2 YNFKEQ. The CDR3 is 17 residues long. Trimming shortened V by 0 bases and J by 0 bases, and 12 bases separated the two germline ends. The DNA for the CDR3 is TGTGCCAGCAGCCAAGATGACGGGGGGCGAGCCAAAAACATTCAGTACTTC. This translates into CASSQDDGGRAKNIQYF.

This clonotype was observed a few times. The chain recombines TRBV20-1 with TRBJ1-1, with 9 bases that match TRBD1. Germline CDR1 and CDR2: DFQATT and SNEGSKA (reference sequence). The V and J ends lost 6 bases and 3 bases, in that order; junction bases with no gene match: 5. The CDR3 has 13 amino acids. CDR3 protein: CSARTGAYTEAFF. Written as DNA, the CDR3 is TGCAGTGCACGGACAGGGGCTTACACTGAAGCTTTCTTT.

This clonotype was observed a few times. The rearrangement joins TRBV6-1 to TRBJ2-3; TRBD1 is a possible D gene (6 bases). Germline CDR1 is MNHNS and CDR2 is SASEGT. The CDR3 runs to 16 residues. Trimming took off 0 bases at V and 1 base at J, with 11 bases between the two ends. The CDR3 DNA sequence: TGTGCCAGCAGTGAAGCAAAGACAGGCGGCACAGATACGCAGTATTTT. Translating gives CASSEAKTGGTDTQYF.

The gene calls are TRBV7-2 and TRBJ1-1; TRBD1 agrees at 7 bases. V was clipped by 4 bases and J by 4 bases; unmatched bases: 6. The CDR3 sequence is 14 residues long. From germline, CDR1 is SGHTA and CDR2 FQGNSA. The CDR3 loop is CASSSQTGSTEAFF. The CDR3, as DNA: TGTGCCAGCAGCTCTCAGACAGGGAGCACTGAAGCTTTCTTT.

V gene TRBV20-1 combines with J gene TRBJ2-7, with 8 positions matching TRBD2. The trim removed 5 bases at V and 10 bases at J, leaving 13 bases unmatched. This CDR3 has 13 residues. The germline gives CDR1 DFQATT, CDR2 SNEGSKA (reference sequence). This CDR3 reads CSAGLAVLEAQYF. The CDR3 DNA reads as TGCAGTGCTGGACTAGCAGTCTTGGAGGCCCAGTACTTC.

The V gene is TRBV14, the J gene TRBJ2-3; tentatively, D is TRBD2 (5 bases). The CDR3 spans 14 residues. V dropped 4 bases and J dropped 1 base, with 9 bases sitting between them. Germline V lookup: CDR1 SGHDN, CDR2 FVKESK. Written as DNA, the CDR3 is TGTGCCAGCAGCCTGCGGACTCGCACAGATACGCAGTATTTT. It is translated as CASSLRTRTDTQYF.

This chain connects TRBV18 to TRBJ2-3; D is unresolved. CDR1 and CDR2 (germline): KGHSH, LQKENI. This CDR3 spans 12 amino acids. V lost 4 bases and J 5 bases, leaving 7 bases between the germline ends. This chain's CDR3 is CASSREEDTQYF. The CDR3 coding sequence is TGTGCCAGCTCACGCGAAGAAGATACGCAGTATTTT.

The chain recombines TRBV4-1 with TRBJ2-3; perhaps D is TRBD1 or TRBD2 (5 bases each). The CDR3 is made up of 17 amino acids. Trimming removed 0 bases from V and 1 base from J, with 14 bases in between. The germline V gene has CDR1 MGHRA and CDR2 YSYEKL. CDR3 sequence (DNA): TGCGCCAGCAGCCAAGATAGGGACCGAGCGGGCACAGATACGCAGTATTTT. Protein product: CASSQDRDRAGTDTQYF.

The sample holds a few counts of this clonotype. The rearrangement links TRBV6-1 to TRBJ2-7; TRBD1 might be the D (5 bases). Germline CDR1 and CDR2: MNHNS and SASEGT. The CDR3 runs 14 residues. Trimming cost V 4 bases and J 0 bases, with 10 bases left between them. Written as DNA, the CDR3 is TGTGCCAGCAGTGGGACACTCAGCTCCTACGAGCAGTACTTC. Translating it yields CASSGTLSSYEQYF.

The table lists this clonotype with a few counts. The J gene is TRBJ2-7, the V gene TRBV5-1; the D gene is possibly TRBD2 (6 bases). V was shortened by 0 bases and J by 3 bases, with 10 bases between the two germline ends. CDR3 size: 14 residues. Germline-derived CDR1 and CDR2 are SGHRS and YFSETQ. The CDR3 DNA follows: TGCGCCAGCAGCTTGGAGGCGGAGGGCTACGAGCAGTACTTC. It is translated as CASSLEAEGYEQYF.

The V call is TRBV12-3 or TRBV12-4, the J call TRBJ2-2, with D perhaps being TRBD1 or TRBD2 (5 bases each). The CDR3 totals 13 residues. The V end was cut by 10 bases, the J end by 4 bases, with 13 bases between. CDR3 in amino acids: CANRGVTTGELFF. The CDR3 DNA reads TGTGCCAACCGAGGGGTGACCACCGGGGAGCTGTTTTTT.

Only a few counts were recorded for this clonotype. The junction departs from the called germline gene at one end, perhaps through a read error. The chain employs TRBV20-1 and TRBJ2-7; TRBD1 matches 11 bases. This CDR3 comprises 17 residues. CDR1 DFQATT and CDR2 SNEGSKA come from the germline V gene (reference sequence). The CDR3 is CSARGGTGGIGSYEQYF. The CDR3 nucleotides are TGCAGTGCCAGAGGTGGGACAGGGGGGATCGGCTCCTACGAGCAGTACTTC.

Details on this clonotype: A junction end diverges from the germline sequence, so it may reflect a read error. The rearrangement uses TRBV11-2 and TRBJ2-1; D ambiguous. The CDR3 contains 15 residues. Germline CDR1 reads SGHAT; CDR2 reads FQNNGV. Written as DNA, the CDR3 is TGTGCCAGCAGCGCTGACCGGAGTTCCTACAATGAGCAGTGCTTC. This gives the protein CASSADRSSYNEQCF.

The chain joins TRBV4-1 to TRBJ2-3; TRBD2 agrees at 11 bases. The CDR3 is made up of 16 amino acids. Germline V gene sequence: CDR1 MGHRA, CDR2 YSYEKL. The ends lost 3 bases at V and 3 bases at J; junction bases unmatched: 5. CDR3 residues: CASSHPSGGRTDTQYF. For the CDR3, the DNA is TGCGCCAGCAGCCACCCTAGCGGGGGGCGGACAGATACGCAGTATTTT.

V and J are TRBV7-9 and TRBJ2-7; weak D call: TRBD2 (5 bases). The CDR3 spans 13 residues. Between the trimmed V and J ends, which lost 6 bases and 5 bases, there was a span of 14 bases. Per germline, CDR1 SEHNR and CDR2 FQNEAQ (reference sequence). CDR3: CASRQRALDEQYF. Written as DNA, the CDR3 is TGTGCCAGCAGACAGAGGGCCCTTGACGAGCAGTACTTC.

The chain uses TRBV10-2 and TRBJ2-1; TRBD2 aligns across 13 bases. Germline V CDR1 and CDR2: WSHSY, SAAADI. There are 16 residues in the CDR3. Unmatched junction bases numbered 5, after V lost 2 bases and J lost 7 bases. CDR3 protein: CASSEPGLAGENEQFF. The DNA for the CDR3 is TGCGCCAGCAGTGAGCCAGGACTAGCGGGGGAAAATGAGCAGTTCTTC.

V and J are TRBV27 and TRBJ2-5; either TRBD1 or TRBD2 may fit D (6 bases each). The CDR3 extends over 13 amino acids. Trimming removed 4 bases from V and 9 bases from J, with 15 bases in between. Germline values: CDR1 MNHEY, CDR2 SMNVEV (reference sequence). The CDR3 reads CASSSPARGAQYF. In DNA, the CDR3 is TGTGCCAGCAGTTCGCCAGCTAGGGGGGCCCAGTACTTC.

This clonotype was seen a handful of times. The chain uses TRBV7-9 and TRBJ2-7; 7 bases match TRBD1. The CDR3 covers 15 residues. Per germline, CDR1 SEHNR and CDR2 FQNEAQ (reference sequence). Trimming took 1 base from V and 2 from J; bases not matched to a gene: 5. In nucleotides, the CDR3 is TGTGCCAGCAGCTTAGAGACAGGGTTCCCCTACGAGCAGTACTTC. It translates to CASSLETGFPYEQYF.

This clonotype was detected only once. The CDR3 DNA reads as TGTGCCAGCAGCTTTCAGATCGGGGGCTGGGGCACTGAAGCTTTCTTT. It yields the protein CASSFQIGGWGTEAFF. V is TRBV5-5 and J is TRBJ1-1; a possible D gene is TRBD1 (6 bases). V lost 2 bases and J lost 4, with 18 bases in between. The CDR3 is 16 amino acids. CDR1 SGHKS and CDR2 YYEKEE come from the germline V gene (reference sequence).

In this sample, this clonotype turned up a few times. The CDR3 nucleotides are TGCGCCAGCAGCAAGCAGGCTAGCGGTCACAATGAGCAGTTCTTC. Translation gives CASSKQASGHNEQFF. The rearrangement links TRBV5-1 to TRBJ2-1, with TRBD2 matching 7 bases. The trim removed 4 bases at V and 5 bases at J, leaving 9 bases unmatched. CDR1 is SGHRS and CDR2 is YFSETQ in the germline V gene. This CDR3 contains 15 residues.

This clonotype was detected only a few times. This sequence joins TRBV11-2 and TRBJ2-1; 8 bases align to TRBD1. In germline, CDR1 is SGHAT, CDR2 FQNNGV. The CDR3 is 13 residues long. The trim removed 5 bases at V and 9 bases at J, leaving 6 bases unmatched. CDR3 sequence reads: CASSPTGVGEQFF. The DNA of the CDR3 is TGTGCCAGCAGCCCGACAGGGGTTGGTGAGCAGTTCTTC.

The V call is TRBV20-1, the J call TRBJ2-1; no clear D. The V and J ends lost 1 base and 2 bases respectively, with 9 bases between them. CDR1 and CDR2 (germline): DFQATT, SNEGSKA (reference sequence). There are 14 residues in the CDR3. The CDR3 nucleotides read TGCAGTGCTAGAGGTCTAGGAGCCTACAATGAGCAGTTCTTC. Translation gives CSARGLGAYNEQFF.